The present TCR beta chain was sequenced within a study of Ad26.COV2.S vaccination and SARS-CoV-2 variants. As for the study in general: The study gave Ad26.COV2.S intramuscularly, once or twice 56 days apart.

After removal of 1 base from V and 2 bases from J, the junction contained 2 bases not matched to a gene. Germline V lookup: CDR1 SGHNT, CDR2 YENEEA. The length of the CDR3 is 14 residues. Treatment reported: over 15 received Ad26.COV2.S at low or high dose, single or two shots; about five received placebo; per-sample allocation not given. Vaccine and placebo recipients were sampled on day 63 after the first injection. Whoever gave the sample was an adult aged 18-55 years in Boston. Data came from immunoSEQ multiplex PCR; TCRdb stores just in-frame clones and leaves some out. The sample consists of 350,000 to 450,000 clones, about nine tenths of them appearing once.

The rearrangement links TRBV11-3 to TRBJ2-7, with 7 bases aligning to TRBD2. The specimen comprised peripheral blood, sampled in a trial of Ad26.COV2.S vaccine versus placebo. The clonotype originates from a person between 18 and 60 years old who received the Ad26.COV2.S COVID-19 vaccine or a placebo. The CDR3 region has the DNA TGTGCCAGCAGCTTAGCGGGAGGCCCCTACGAGCAGTACTTC. It codes for CASSLAGGPYEQYF.